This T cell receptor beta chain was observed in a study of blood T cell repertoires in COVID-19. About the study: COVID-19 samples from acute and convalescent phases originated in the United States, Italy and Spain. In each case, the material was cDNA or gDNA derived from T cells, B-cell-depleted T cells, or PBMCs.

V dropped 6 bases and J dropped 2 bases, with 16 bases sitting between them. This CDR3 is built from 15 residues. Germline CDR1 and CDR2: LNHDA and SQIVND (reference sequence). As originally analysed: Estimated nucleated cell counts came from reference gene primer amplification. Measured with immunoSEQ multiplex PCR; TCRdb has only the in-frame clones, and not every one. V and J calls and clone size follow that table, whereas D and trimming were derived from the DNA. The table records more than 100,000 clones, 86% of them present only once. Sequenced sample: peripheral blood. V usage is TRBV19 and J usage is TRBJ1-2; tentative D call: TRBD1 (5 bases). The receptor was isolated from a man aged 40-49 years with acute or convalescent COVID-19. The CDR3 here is CASRPRTGSNYGYTF. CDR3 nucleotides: TGTGCCAGTAGACCTCGCACAGGCTCGAACTATGGCTACACCTTC.